This entry lists 5 T cell receptor beta chains sequenced from one sample in a study of post-analysis software for immune sequencing data. Their antigens remain unidentified. The library was made from cDNA and included unique molecular identifiers. Via MiXCR, TCRdb re-called the PCR reads, giving one row per CDR3 protein. This sample has approximately 770,000 distinct CDR3 sequences; around 42% occur once, and the top ten carry approximately 4.4%. Study-wide findings and caveats: Among about 5 TRBV segments more frequent in patients than controls were TRBV5-6, TRBV5-1 and TRBV20-1.

Material for sequencing was blood. The receptors derive from a girl between 10 and 17 years old with multiple sclerosis.

This clonotype was counted only a few times. V usage is TRBV5-1 and J usage is TRBJ1-1; TRBD1 is a possible D gene (5 bases). This CDR3 has 16 amino acids. The germline V and J ends were trimmed by 7 bases and 0 bases, with 19 bases remaining between them. Germline CDR1 and CDR2: SGHRS and YFSETQ. The CDR3 coding sequence is TGCGCCAGCTCCACAGACAGTCCATACATGAACACTGAAGCTTTCTTT. Translated, it gives CASSTDSPYMNTEAFF.

The rearrangement joins TRBV7-9 to TRBJ2-5, with TRBD2 matching 13 bases. V shed 3 bases, J shed 1 base, and the junction held 8 bases outside the gene matches. Per germline, CDR1 SEHNR and CDR2 FQNEAQ (reference sequence). This CDR3 spans 18 amino acids. This CDR3 is CASSLGLAGTTIQETQYF. CDR3 nucleotide sequence: TGTGCCAGCAGCTTGGGACTAGCGGGAACTACGATCCAAGAGACCCAGTACTTC.

This rearrangement joins TRBV18 to TRBJ2-1; TRBD2 matches 9 bases. Germline assignment: CDR1 KGHSH and CDR2 LQKENI. This CDR3 has 16 residues. Germline trimming cut 6 bases from V and 8 bases from J; bases unmatched to any gene: 14. CDR3: CASSSLSGSAEDEQFF. CDR3 bases: TGTGCCAGCTCCTCTCTTAGCGGGAGCGCAGAAGATGAGCAGTTCTTC.

This clonotype was counted between two and nine times. The chain recombines TRBV4-2 with TRBJ2-1; D might be TRBD1 (6 bases). The germline V gene encodes CDR1 LGHNA and CDR2 YNFKEQ. V lost 2 bases to trimming and J lost 6 bases, with 26 bases between them. CDR3 size: 19 residues. CDR3 sequence: CASSQTLNRVNFRGNEQFF. The DNA for the CDR3 is TGTGCCAGCAGCCAAACCCTTAACAGGGTCAATTTCCGAGGCAATGAGCAGTTCTTC.

This rearrangement joins TRBV7-9 to TRBJ2-1; D is possibly TRBD2 (5 bases). Germline V gene sequence: CDR1 SEHNR, CDR2 FQNEAQ (reference sequence). CDR3 length equals 12 residues. V lost 6 bases to trimming and J lost 7 bases, with 10 bases between them. CDR3 residues: CASRPGGNEQFF. The CDR3 bases are TGTGCCAGCAGGCCAGGAGGAAATGAGCAGTTCTTC.